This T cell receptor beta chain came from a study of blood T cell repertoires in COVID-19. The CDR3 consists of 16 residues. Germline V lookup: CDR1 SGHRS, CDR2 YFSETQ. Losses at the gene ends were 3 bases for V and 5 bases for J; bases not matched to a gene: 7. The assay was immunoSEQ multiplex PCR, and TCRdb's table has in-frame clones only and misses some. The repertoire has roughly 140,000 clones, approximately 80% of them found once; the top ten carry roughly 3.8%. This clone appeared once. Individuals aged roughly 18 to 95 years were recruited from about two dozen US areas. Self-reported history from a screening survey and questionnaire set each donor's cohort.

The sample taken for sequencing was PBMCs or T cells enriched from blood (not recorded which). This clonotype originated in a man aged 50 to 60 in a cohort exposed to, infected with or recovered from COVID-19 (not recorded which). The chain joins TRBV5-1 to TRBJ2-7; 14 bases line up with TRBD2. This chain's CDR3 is CASSWGGLAGENEQYF. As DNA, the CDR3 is TGCGCCAGCAGCTGGGGGGGACTAGCGGGAGAAAACGAGCAGTACTTC. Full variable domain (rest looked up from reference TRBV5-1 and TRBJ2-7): KAGVTQTPRYLIKTRGQQVTLSCSPISGHRSVSWYQQTPGQGLQFLFEYFSETQRNKGNFPGRFSGRQFSNSRSEMNVSTLELGDSALYLCASSWGGLAGENEQYFGPGTRLTVT.